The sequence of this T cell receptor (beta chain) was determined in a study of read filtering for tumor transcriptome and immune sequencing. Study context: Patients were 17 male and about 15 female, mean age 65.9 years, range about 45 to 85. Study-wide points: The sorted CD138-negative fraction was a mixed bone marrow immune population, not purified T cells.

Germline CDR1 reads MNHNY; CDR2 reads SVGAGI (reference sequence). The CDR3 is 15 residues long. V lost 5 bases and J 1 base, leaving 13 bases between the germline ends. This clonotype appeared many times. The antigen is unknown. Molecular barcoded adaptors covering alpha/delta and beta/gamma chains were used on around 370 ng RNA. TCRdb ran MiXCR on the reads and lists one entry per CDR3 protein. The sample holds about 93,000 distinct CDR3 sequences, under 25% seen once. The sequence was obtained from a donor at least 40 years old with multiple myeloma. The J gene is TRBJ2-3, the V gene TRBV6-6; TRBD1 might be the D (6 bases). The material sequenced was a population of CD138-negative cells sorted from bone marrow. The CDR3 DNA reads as TGTGCCAGCAGTCTGGGGGCGAATGGCACAGATACGCAGTATTTT. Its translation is CASSLGANGTDTQYF.